This T cell receptor beta chain was sequenced for a study of identical twins. Overall study findings and caveats: Compared with models, monozygotic twins showed more out-of-frame TCR alpha sharing. Invariant MAIT and iNKT cells could partly confound zero-insertion analyses.

The table lists this clonotype with a few counts. Its antigen remains unidentified. This CDR3 contains 20 residues. Germline V gene sequence: CDR1 SGHTA, CDR2 FQGTGA. V shed 6 bases, J shed 2 bases, and the junction held 20 bases outside the gene matches. cDNA molecules carried unique molecular identifiers, and template switching added a universal primer site. TCRdb independently ran MiXCR on the 5' RACE reads; one entry per CDR3 protein. Found here are some 660,000 distinct CDR3 sequences, more than 6.5% of them singletons; the top ten hold roughly 0.9%. Another study also made use of these data, one on yellow fever vaccine responses in identical twins.

This rearrangement joins TRBV7-3 to TRBJ2-5, with TRBD2 matching over 11 bases. The TCR sequence derives from a woman aged 18-30 years in good health. The sequenced sample consisted of PBMCs. CDR3 coding DNA: TGTGCCAGCAGTCAGAACCGGCTATTAGCGGGGGGGCCCGAGCAAGAGACCCAGTACTTC. It translates to CASSQNRLLAGGPEQETQYF.